Below are 24 T cell receptor beta chains sequenced from a single sample in a study of spatial heterogeneity in lung cancer. Overall study results and limits: One measure, the expanded intratumoral alpha and beta TCR count, tracked tumor mutation counts.

No antigen has been identified for these receptors. Sample time point: sample taken at primary tumor resection. TCRdb ran MiXCR on the 5' RACE reads and lists one entry per CDR3 protein. The table shows about 10,000 distinct CDR3 sequences, with roughly 10% occurring only once. The source was lung tumor tissue, collected at surgery. These receptors all stem from a female donor with early-stage non-small cell lung cancer.

Judged by abundance, this clonotype is medium-sized (0.01 to 0.1%). The chain joins TRBV19 to TRBJ2-5; possible D gene TRBD2, 6 bases. Germline-derived CDR1 and CDR2 are LNHDA and SQIVND (reference sequence). The germline V and J ends were trimmed by 3 bases and 5 bases, with 13 bases remaining between them. The CDR3 totals 14 residues. The CDR3 is CASSIPGDSETQYF. The CDR3 nucleotides read TGTGCCAGTAGTATCCCGGGAGACAGCGAGACCCAGTACTTC. Supplemented by reference TRBV19 and TRBJ2-5, the full variable domain reads DGGITQSPKYLFRKEGQNVTLSCEQNLNHDAMYWYRQDPGQGLRLIYYSQIVNDFQKGDIAEGYSVSREKKESFPLTVTSAQKNPTAFYLCASSIPGDSETQYFGPGTRLLVL.

This clonotype is classed as medium-sized. The chain carries TRBV12-3 or TRBV12-4 and TRBJ1-1, with 8 nucleotides matching TRBD1. The CDR3 contains 15 residues. V dropped 0 bases and J dropped 3; count of bases not matched to a gene: 3. CDR3 coding DNA: TGTGCCAGCAGTTTAGCGACAGGGGCCCACACTGAAGCTTTCTTT. Translated: CASSLATGAHTEAFF.

In its sample, this clonotype is medium-sized (0.01 to 0.1%). The chain links TRBV20-1 to TRBJ2-7, with a tentative D call TRBD1 (7 bases). There are 15 residues in the CDR3. CDR1 and CDR2 (germline): DFQATT, SNEGSKA (reference sequence). With 6 bases removed from V and 4 bases from J, the gap between germline ends came to 22 bases. This CDR3 is CSALPVAGGSYEQYF. CDR3 nucleotides: TGCAGTGCCCTACCCGTCGCAGGGGGGTCGTACGAGCAGTACTTC.

This clonotype was observed many times. The gene calls are TRBV2 and TRBJ1-1, with a weak D call TRBD1 (5 bases). Germline-derived CDR1 and CDR2 are SNHLY and FYNNEI. The germline V and J ends were trimmed by 4 bases and 4 bases, with 10 bases remaining between them. This CDR3 is built from 13 residues. The CDR3 bases are TGTGCCAGCAGTGTCCAGGGTTCCACTGAAGCTTTCTTT. Translating it yields CASSVQGSTEAFF.

This clonotype has just a few counts. V and J are TRBV9 and TRBJ1-1, with TRBD1 identical over 9 bases. Trimming at V came to 0 bases and at J to 4 bases, leaving 1 base not matched to a gene. The CDR3 is 14 amino acids. Germline loops: CDR1 SGDLS, CDR2 YYNGEE. In nucleotides, the CDR3 is TGTGCCAGCAGCGTAGGACAGGGGGGCACTGAAGCTTTCTTT. Protein: CASSVGQGGTEAFF. Full variable domain (rest looked up from reference TRBV9 and TRBJ1-1): DSGVTQTPKHLITATGQRVTLRCSPRSGDLSVYWYQQSLDQGLQFLIQYYNGEERAKGNILERFSAQQFPDLHSELNLSSLELGDSALYFCASSVGQGGTEAFFGQGTRLTVV.

By sample fraction, this clonotype is medium-sized. V and J are TRBV4-2 and TRBJ2-7; TRBD2 aligns across 11 bases. J was trimmed by 4 bases and V by 2 bases; bases with no gene match: 7. The germline V gene has CDR1 LGHNA and CDR2 YNFKEQ. CDR3 length equals 16 residues. The CDR3 nucleotides are TGTGCCAGCAGCCAATTTACTAGCGGGAGCTCGTACGAGCAGTACTTC. Translation gives CASSQFTSGSSYEQYF.

This clonotype appeared many times. This chain uses TRBV7-9 with TRBJ1-1; D not certain. Deletions cut 1 base from V and 1 base from J, with 4 bases between. The CDR3 spans 13 residues. CDR1 is SEHNR and CDR2 is FQNEAQ in the germline V gene (reference sequence). DNA of the CDR3: TGTGCCAGCAGCTTAGTTAGGAACACTGAAGCTTTCTTT. It translates to CASSLVRNTEAFF.

This clonotype has a handful of counts. The CDR3 nucleotides are TGTGCCAGCAGTTGGGGGAGCCTCATCCCCGAAGGGCAGTACTTC. This gives the protein CASSWGSLIPEGQYF. The rearrangement links TRBV28 to TRBJ2-7, with D perhaps assigned TRBD1 or TRBD2 (5 bases each). Trimming left V 4 bases short and J 9 bases short, with 22 bases between. The V gene's germline CDR1 is MDHEN and CDR2 SYDVKM. The CDR3 extends over 15 amino acids.

This clonotype occurred a few times. The chain links TRBV7-2 to TRBJ1-5; D remains ambiguous. The CDR3 is made up of 11 amino acids. V dropped 3 bases and J dropped 11 bases, with 8 bases sitting between them. Germline assignment: CDR1 SGHTA and CDR2 FQGNSA. This CDR3 reads CASSFGEAQHF. The CDR3 DNA reads TGTGCCAGCAGCTTCGGGGAAGCCCAGCATTTT.

This clonotype has a handful of counts. The chain uses TRBV28 and TRBJ2-7; TRBD2 matches 8 bases. CDR1 MDHEN and CDR2 SYDVKM come from the germline V gene. Trimming cost V 5 bases and J 3 bases; bases outside gene matches: 6. This CDR3 is built from 14 residues. The CDR3 DNA follows: TGTGCCAGCAGTGAGACAACTAGCGGCTACGAGCAGTACTTC. It translates to CASSETTSGYEQYF.

This clonotype is categorized as medium-sized. The CDR3 sequence: CASSYDRVGYGYTF. In nucleotides, the CDR3 is TGTGCCAGCAGCTATGACAGGGTTGGCTATGGCTACACCTTC. The chain couples TRBV5-5 to TRBJ1-2; 7 bases line up with TRBD1. CDR3 length equals 14 residues. The germline V gene has CDR1 SGHKS and CDR2 YYEKEE (reference sequence). The junction had 6 bases not matched to a gene; V was cut back by 3 bases and J by 4 bases. Using reference TRBV5-5 and TRBJ1-2 for the parts outside the CDR3, the full variable domain is DAGVTQSPTHLIKTRGQQVTLRCSPISGHKSVSWYQQVLGQGPQFIFQYYEKEERGRGNFPDRFSARQFPNYSSELNVNALLLGDSALYLCASSYDRVGYGYTFGSGTRLTVV.

This clonotype was found many times. The V call is TRBV6-5, the J call TRBJ2-2; no clear D gene. CDR3 length equals 14 residues. Germline values: CDR1 MNHEY, CDR2 SVGAGI. V dropped 6 bases and J dropped 0 bases, with 8 bases sitting between them. The CDR3 coding sequence is TGTGCCAGCAGCCCCAGGTCGAACACCGGGGAGCTGTTTTTT. It is translated as CASSPRSNTGELFF.

In this sample, this clonotype is medium-sized (0.01 to 0.1%). The genes are TRBV24-1 and TRBJ1-2, with 8 nucleotides matching TRBD1. Germline loops: CDR1 KGHDR, CDR2 SFDVKD. The CDR3 totals 13 residues. V lost 5 bases, J lost 4 bases, and 2 bases stayed unmatched. The CDR3 protein is CATSAGQGYGYTF. Written as DNA, the CDR3 is TGTGCCACCAGTGCAGGACAGGGCTATGGCTACACCTTC.

The chain combines TRBV20-1 with TRBJ2-2; 7 bases line up with TRBD2. With V trimmed by 6 bases and J by 5 bases, 12 bases remained unmatched. The CDR3 runs to 15 residues. Per germline, CDR1 DFQATT and CDR2 SNEGSKA (reference sequence). The CDR3 nucleotides read TGCAGTGCCCCCCGGGGGGAGGGTAGGACCGGGGAGCTGTTTTTT. It translates to CSAPRGEGRTGELFF.

This clonotype counts as medium-sized. The rearrangement joins TRBV7-2 to TRBJ2-3; D might be TRBD1 (6 bases). The V end lost 2 bases, the J end lost 0 bases, and 21 bases lay between the germline ends. Per germline, CDR1 SGHTA and CDR2 FQGNSA. The CDR3 runs 19 residues. DNA for the CDR3: TGTGCCAGCAGCTTAACTGGGGGCTTAGCTGGGTCTAGCACAGATACGCAGTATTTT. This translates into CASSLTGGLAGSSTDTQYF.

This clonotype counts as medium-sized (0.01 to 0.1%). The chain is built from TRBV3-1 and TRBJ1-2, with D tentatively TRBD1 (5 bases). The CDR3 has 15 amino acids. Trimming removed 1 base from V and 2 bases from J, with 11 bases in between. Germline V gene lookup returns CDR1 LGHDT and CDR2 YNNKEL (reference sequence). CDR3: CASSQVSSGNYGYTF. Here the CDR3 DNA reads TGTGCCAGCAGCCAAGTGAGCTCAGGGAACTATGGCTACACCTTC.

In its sample, this clonotype was seen once. This may come from a read error, since a much larger clone is one base off. The chain carries TRBV18 and TRBJ2-3; D not certain. The CDR3 spans 16 residues. Per the germline V gene, CDR1 is KGHSH and CDR2 is LQKENI. Trimming pared 4 bases from V and 0 bases from J, leaving 14 bases between. CDR3 nucleotides: TGTGCCAGCTCACTCCAGGCGACGGGTAGCACAGATACGCAGTATTTT. Translation gives CASSLQATGSTDTQYF.

This rearrangement joins TRBV5-1 to TRBJ2-3, with no clear D. Germline V gene lookup returns CDR1 SGHRS and CDR2 YFSETQ. The ends were cut back, 2 bases at V and 2 bases at J, with 6 bases in the middle. There are 13 residues in the CDR3. The DNA of the CDR3 is TGCGCCAGCAGCTTTGACCACACAGATACGCAGTATTTT. It is translated as CASSFDHTDTQYF. The variable domain in full, with the rest retrieved from reference TRBV5-1 and TRBJ2-3, is KAGVTQTPRYLIKTRGQQVTLSCSPISGHRSVSWYQQTPGQGLQFLFEYFSETQRNKGNFPGRFSGRQFSNSRSEMNVSTLELGDSALYLCASSFDHTDTQYFGPGTRLTVL.

This sequence joins TRBV28 and TRBJ1-2; tentative D call: TRBD1 (6 bases). Germline lookup yields CDR1 MDHEN and CDR2 SYDVKM. Trimming cost V 3 bases and J 7 bases, with 12 bases left between them. CDR3 length equals 13 residues. CDR3 loop: CASSFGGAGGYTF. The CDR3 nucleotides are TGTGCCAGCAGTTTCGGGGGGGCAGGTGGCTACACCTTC.

This clonotype has a count of ten or more. This rearrangement joins TRBV27 to TRBJ2-1; 9 nucleotides line up with TRBD2. Germline V gives CDR1 MNHEY, CDR2 SMNVEV (reference sequence). This CDR3 has 15 residues. The ends lost 5 bases at V and 6 bases at J; junction bases unmatched: 8. The CDR3 is CASSRGGRAGNEQFF. The CDR3 DNA reads TGTGCCAGCAGTAGGGGCGGGAGGGCCGGCAATGAGCAGTTCTTC.

This clonotype was recorded many times. The chain couples TRBV7-2 to TRBJ2-5; D call uncertain. Trimming shortened V by 5 bases and J by 2 bases, and 12 bases separated the two germline ends. Germline CDR1 is SGHTA and CDR2 is FQGNSA. This CDR3 contains 14 residues. The CDR3 coding sequence is TGTGCCAGCAGCCTTCCTCAAGGGCAAGAGACCCAGTACTTC. This encodes CASSLPQGQETQYF.

In the case of this clonotype: Since a much larger clone is just one base distant, this may be a read error. CDR3 amino acids: CAIAQGEGTEAFF. CDR3 bases: TGTGCCATCGCACAGGGCGAGGGTACTGAAGCTTTCTTT. The rearrangement links TRBV10-3 to TRBJ1-1, with D perhaps TRBD1 (6 bases). The CDR3 has 13 residues. V shed 8 bases and J shed 5 bases, with 15 bases lying between them. Germline V lookup: CDR1 ENHRY, CDR2 SYGVKD.

There are many counts of this clonotype. The V gene is TRBV7-2, the J gene TRBJ2-4; tentatively, D is TRBD2 (5 bases). Germline V gene data show CDR1 as SGHTA and CDR2 as FQGNSA. Trimming stripped 2 bases from V and 10 bases from J, with 12 bases between. The CDR3 has 13 amino acids. As DNA, the CDR3 is TGTGCCAGCAGCTTATATGGGAGTAGAATTCAGTACTTC. It codes for CASSLYGSRIQYF.

This clonotype was observed many times. The V gene is TRBV9, the J gene TRBJ2-3, with a weak D call TRBD1 (5 bases). Trimming took 2 bases from V and 2 from J, leaving 9 bases between them. The germline gives CDR1 SGDLS, CDR2 YYNGEE. CDR3 size: 14 residues. The CDR3 reads CASSVRQFTDTQYF. Written as DNA, the CDR3 is TGTGCCAGCAGCGTGCGACAGTTCACAGATACGCAGTATTTT. Full variable domain (remainder filled in from reference TRBV9 and TRBJ2-3): DSGVTQTPKHLITATGQRVTLRCSPRSGDLSVYWYQQSLDQGLQFLIQYYNGEERAKGNILERFSAQQFPDLHSELNLSSLELGDSALYFCASSVRQFTDTQYFGPGTRLTVL.